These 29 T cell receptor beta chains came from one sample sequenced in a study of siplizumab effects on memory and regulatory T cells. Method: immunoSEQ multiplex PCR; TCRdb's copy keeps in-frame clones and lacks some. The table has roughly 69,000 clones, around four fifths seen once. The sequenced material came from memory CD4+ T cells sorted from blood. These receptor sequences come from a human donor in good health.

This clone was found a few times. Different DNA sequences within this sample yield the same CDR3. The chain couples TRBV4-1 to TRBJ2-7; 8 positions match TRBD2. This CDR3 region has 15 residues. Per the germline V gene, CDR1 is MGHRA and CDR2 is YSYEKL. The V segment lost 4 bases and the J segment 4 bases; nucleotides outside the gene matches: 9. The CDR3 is CASSLALSGEYEQYF. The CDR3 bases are TGCGCCAGCAGCCTGGCCCTTAGCGGGGAGTACGAGCAGTACTTC.

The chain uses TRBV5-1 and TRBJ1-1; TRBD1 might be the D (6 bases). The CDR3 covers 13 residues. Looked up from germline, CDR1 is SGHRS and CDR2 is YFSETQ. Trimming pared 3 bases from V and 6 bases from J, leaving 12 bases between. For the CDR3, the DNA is TGCGCCAGCAGCTCGCTTACAGGGCCTGAAGCTTTCTTT. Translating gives CASSSLTGPEAFF.

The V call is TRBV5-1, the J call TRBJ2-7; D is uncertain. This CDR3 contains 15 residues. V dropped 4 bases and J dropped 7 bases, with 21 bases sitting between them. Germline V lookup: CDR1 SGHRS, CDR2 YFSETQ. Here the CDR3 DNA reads TGCGCCAGCAGCCCAAAGGGCACTCCGGGTCCGGAGCAGTACTTC. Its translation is CASSPKGTPGPEQYF.

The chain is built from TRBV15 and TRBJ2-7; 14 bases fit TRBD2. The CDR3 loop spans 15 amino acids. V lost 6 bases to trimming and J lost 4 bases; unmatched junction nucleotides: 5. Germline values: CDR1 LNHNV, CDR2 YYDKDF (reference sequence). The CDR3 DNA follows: TGTGCCACCAGGGCGGGACTAGCGGGAGTGTACGAGCAGTACTTC. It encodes CATRAGLAGVYEQYF.

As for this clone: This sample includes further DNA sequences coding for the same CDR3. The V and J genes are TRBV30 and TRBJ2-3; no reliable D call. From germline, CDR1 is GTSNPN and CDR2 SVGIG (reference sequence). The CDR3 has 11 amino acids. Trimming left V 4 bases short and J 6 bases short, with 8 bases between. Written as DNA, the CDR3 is TGTGCCTGGAAGGCAGCGGATACGCAGTATTTT. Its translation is CAWKAADTQYF.

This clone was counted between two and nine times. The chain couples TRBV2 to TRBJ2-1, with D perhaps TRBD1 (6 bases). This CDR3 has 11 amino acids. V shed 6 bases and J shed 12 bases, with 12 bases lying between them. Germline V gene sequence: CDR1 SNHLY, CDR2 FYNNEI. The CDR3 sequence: CASRGTIGQFF. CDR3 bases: TGTGCCAGCAGAGGGACAATAGGGCAGTTCTTC.

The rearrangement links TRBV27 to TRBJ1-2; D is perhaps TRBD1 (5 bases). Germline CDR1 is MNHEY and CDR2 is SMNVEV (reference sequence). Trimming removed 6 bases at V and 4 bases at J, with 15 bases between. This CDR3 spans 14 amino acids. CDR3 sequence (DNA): TGTGCCAGCAGCCCACGGGGGATTGCCTATGGCTACACCTTC. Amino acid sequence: CASSPRGIAYGYTF.

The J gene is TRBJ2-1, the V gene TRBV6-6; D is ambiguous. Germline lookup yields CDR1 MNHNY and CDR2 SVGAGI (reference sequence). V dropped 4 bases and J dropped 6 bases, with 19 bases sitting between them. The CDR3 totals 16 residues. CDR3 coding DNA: TGTGCCAGCAGTTTTTACCGGGTGACTGGCGGCAATGAGCAGTTCTTC. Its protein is CASSFYRVTGGNEQFF.

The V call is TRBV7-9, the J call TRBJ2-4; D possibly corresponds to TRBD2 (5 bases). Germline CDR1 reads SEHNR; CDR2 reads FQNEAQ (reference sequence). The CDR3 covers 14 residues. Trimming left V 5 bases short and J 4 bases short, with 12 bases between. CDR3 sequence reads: CASSDNGGKNIQYF. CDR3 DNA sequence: TGTGCCAGCAGCGATAACGGAGGTAAAAACATTCAGTACTTC. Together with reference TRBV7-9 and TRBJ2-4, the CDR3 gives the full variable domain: DTGVSQNPRHKITKRGQNVTFRCDPISEHNRLYWYRQTLGQGPEFLTYFQNEAQLEKSRLLSDRFSAERPKGSFSTLEIQRTEQGDSAMYLCASSDNGGKNIQYFGAGTRLSVL.

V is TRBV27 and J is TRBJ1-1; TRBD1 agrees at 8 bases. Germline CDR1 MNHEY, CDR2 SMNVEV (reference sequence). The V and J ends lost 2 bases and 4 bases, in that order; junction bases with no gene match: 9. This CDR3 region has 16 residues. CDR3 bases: TGTGCCAGCAGTTTAAATGTCGGCAGGGGGCTCACTGAAGCTTTCTTT. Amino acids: CASSLNVGRGLTEAFF.

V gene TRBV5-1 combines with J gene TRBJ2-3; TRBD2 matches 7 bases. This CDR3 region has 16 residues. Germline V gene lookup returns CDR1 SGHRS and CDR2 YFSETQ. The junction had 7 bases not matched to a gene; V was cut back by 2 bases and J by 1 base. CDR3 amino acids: CASSFKGTMGTDTQYF. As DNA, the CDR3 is TGCGCCAGCAGCTTCAAAGGGACTATGGGCACAGATACGCAGTATTTT.

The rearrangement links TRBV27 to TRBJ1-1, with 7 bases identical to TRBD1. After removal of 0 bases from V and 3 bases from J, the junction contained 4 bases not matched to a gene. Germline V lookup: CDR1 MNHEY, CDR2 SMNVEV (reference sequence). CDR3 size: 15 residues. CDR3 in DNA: TGTGCCAGCAGTTTATCCGACCAGGGGGACACTGAAGCTTTCTTT. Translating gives CASSLSDQGDTEAFF.

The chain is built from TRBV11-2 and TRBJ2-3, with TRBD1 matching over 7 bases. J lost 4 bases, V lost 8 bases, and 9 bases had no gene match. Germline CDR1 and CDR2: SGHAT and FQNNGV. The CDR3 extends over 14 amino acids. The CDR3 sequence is CASGKEGGSDTQYF. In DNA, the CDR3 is TGTGCCAGCGGAAAAGAAGGGGGCTCAGATACGCAGTATTTT.

CDR3 coding DNA: TGCGCCAGCAGCTTGGATCCTCAATACTATGGCTACACCTTC. Translated: CASSLDPQYYGYTF. This chain uses TRBV5-1 with TRBJ1-2; D gene unclear. The CDR3 has 14 amino acids. Trimming took 0 bases from V and 3 from J, leaving 9 bases between them. Germline CDR1 reads SGHRS; CDR2 reads YFSETQ.

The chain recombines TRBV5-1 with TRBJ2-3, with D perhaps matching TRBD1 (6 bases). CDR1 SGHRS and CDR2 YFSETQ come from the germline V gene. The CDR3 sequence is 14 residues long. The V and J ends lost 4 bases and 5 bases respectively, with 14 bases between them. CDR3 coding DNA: TGCGCCAGCAGCCAAAACAGGGTTAGAGATACGCAGTATTTT. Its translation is CASSQNRVRDTQYF.

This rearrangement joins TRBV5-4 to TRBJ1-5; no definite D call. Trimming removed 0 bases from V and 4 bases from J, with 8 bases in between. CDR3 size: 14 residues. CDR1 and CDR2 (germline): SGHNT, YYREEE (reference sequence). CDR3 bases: TGTGCCAGCAGCTTGGGAGGGCTGAATCAGCCCCAGCATTTT. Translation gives CASSLGGLNQPQHF. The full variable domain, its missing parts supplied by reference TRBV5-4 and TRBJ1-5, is ETGVTQSPTHLIKTRGQQVTLRCSSQSGHNTVSWYQQALGQGPQFIFQYYREEENGRGNFPPRFSGLQFPNYSSELNVNALELDDSALYLCASSLGGLNQPQHFGDGTRLSIL.

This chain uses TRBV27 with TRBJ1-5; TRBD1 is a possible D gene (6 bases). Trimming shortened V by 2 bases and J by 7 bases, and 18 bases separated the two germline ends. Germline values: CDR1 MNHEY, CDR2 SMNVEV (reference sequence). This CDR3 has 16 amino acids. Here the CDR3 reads CASSLDNSGGAQPQHF. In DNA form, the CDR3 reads TGTGCCAGCAGTTTAGATAACTCGGGGGGCGCCCAGCCCCAGCATTTT.

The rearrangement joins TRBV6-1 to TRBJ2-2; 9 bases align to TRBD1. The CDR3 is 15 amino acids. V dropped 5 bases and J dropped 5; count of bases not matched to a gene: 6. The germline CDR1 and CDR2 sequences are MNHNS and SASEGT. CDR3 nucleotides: TGTGCCAGCAGTTCCCGGGACAGGGCGACCGGGGAGCTGTTTTTT. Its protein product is CASSSRDRATGELFF.

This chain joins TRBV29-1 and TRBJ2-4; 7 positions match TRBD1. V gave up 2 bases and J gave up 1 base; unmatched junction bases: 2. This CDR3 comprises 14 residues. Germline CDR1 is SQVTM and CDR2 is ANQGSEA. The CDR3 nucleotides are TGCAGCGTTGAAAAGGGGGCGGCCAAAAACATTCAGTACTTC. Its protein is CSVEKGAAKNIQYF. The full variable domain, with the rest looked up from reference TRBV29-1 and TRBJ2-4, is SAVISQKPSRDICQRGTSLTIQCQVDSQVTMMFWYRQQPGQSLTLIATANQGSEATYESGFVIDKFPISRPNLTFSTLTVSNMSPEDSSIYLCSVEKGAAKNIQYFGAGTRLSVL.

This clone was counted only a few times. In DNA, the CDR3 is TGTGCCAGCACACGGATGCGGGGTGGCACTGAAGCTTTCTTT. Its protein product is CASTRMRGGTEAFF. The chain employs TRBV6-5 and TRBJ1-1; D is undetermined. Looked up from germline, CDR1 is MNHEY and CDR2 is SVGAGI. The CDR3 length is 14 residues. The V gene lost 7 bases and the J gene lost 4 bases, with 16 bases spanning the gap.

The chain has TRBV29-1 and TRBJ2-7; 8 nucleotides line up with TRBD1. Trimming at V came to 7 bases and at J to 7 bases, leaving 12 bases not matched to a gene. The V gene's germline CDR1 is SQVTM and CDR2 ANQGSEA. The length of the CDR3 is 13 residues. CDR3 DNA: TGCAGCGCAGAGGACAGGGCGACGCGGGAGCAGTACTTC. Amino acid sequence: CSAEDRATREQYF.

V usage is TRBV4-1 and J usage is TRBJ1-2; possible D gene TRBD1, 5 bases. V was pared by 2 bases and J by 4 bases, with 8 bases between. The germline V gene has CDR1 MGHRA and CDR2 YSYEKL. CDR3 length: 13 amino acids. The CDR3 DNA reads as TGCGCCAGCAGCCAACCCGACAGCTATGGCTACACCTTC. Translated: CASSQPDSYGYTF.

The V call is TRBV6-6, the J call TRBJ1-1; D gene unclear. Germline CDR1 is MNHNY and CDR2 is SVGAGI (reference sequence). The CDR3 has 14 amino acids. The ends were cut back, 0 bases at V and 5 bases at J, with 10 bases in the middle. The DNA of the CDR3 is TGTGCCAGCAGTTACTCTGGGTTGGGAACTGAAGCTTTCTTT. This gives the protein CASSYSGLGTEAFF.

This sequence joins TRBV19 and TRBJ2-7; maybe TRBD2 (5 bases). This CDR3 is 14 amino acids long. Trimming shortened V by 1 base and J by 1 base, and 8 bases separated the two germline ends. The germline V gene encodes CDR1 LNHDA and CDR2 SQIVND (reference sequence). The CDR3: CASSIAGKSYEQYF. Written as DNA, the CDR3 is TGTGCCAGTAGTATAGCCGGGAAATCCTACGAGCAGTACTTC.

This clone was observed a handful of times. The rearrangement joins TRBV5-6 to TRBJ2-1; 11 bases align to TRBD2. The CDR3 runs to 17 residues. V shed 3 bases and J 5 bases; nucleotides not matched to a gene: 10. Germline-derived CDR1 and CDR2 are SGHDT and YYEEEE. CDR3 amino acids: CASSSLYSGRADNEQFF. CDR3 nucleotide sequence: TGTGCCAGCAGCTCGCTATATAGCGGGAGGGCCGACAATGAGCAGTTCTTC.

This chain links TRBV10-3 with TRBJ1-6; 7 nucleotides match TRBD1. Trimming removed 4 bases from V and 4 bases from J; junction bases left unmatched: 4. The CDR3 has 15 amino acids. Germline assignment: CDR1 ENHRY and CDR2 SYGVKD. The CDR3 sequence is CAISGGTVYNSPLHF. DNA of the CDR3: TGTGCCATCAGTGGAGGGACAGTATATAATTCACCCCTCCACTTT.

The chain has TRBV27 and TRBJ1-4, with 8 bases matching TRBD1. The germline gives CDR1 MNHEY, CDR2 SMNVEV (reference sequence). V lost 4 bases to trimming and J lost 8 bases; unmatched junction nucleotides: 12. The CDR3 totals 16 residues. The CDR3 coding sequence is TGTGCCAGCAGTTCGGCACAACAGGGGGGGGAGGAAAAACTGTTTTTT. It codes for CASSSAQQGGEEKLFF.

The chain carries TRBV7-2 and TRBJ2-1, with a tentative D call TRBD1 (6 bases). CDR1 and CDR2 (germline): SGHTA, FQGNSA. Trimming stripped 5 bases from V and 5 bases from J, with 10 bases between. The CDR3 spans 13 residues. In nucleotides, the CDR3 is TGTGCCAGCAGCATTAGACAGGACAATGAGCAGTTCTTC. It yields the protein CASSIRQDNEQFF.

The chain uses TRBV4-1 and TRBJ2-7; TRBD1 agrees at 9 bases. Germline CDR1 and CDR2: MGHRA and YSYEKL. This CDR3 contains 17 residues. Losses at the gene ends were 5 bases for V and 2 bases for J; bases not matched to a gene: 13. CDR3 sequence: CASSSSTWDRVTYEQYF. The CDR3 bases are TGCGCCAGCAGCTCGAGTACCTGGGACAGGGTAACCTACGAGCAGTACTTC.